This T cell receptor (beta chain) was profiled in a study of T cells in Graves' hyperthyroidism and ophthalmopathy. The CDR3 consists of 13 residues. Trimming removed 3 bases from V and 2 bases from J, with 10 bases in between. CDR1 and CDR2 from the germline V gene are DFQATT and SNEGSKA (reference sequence). Researchers amplified the TCR beta CDR3 regions from RNA transcripts. HTBI primers were the set used in a first-round RT-PCR of the TCR CDR3. Using its own MiXCR run on the multiplex PCR reads, TCRdb lists one record per CDR3 protein. The sample yields 550,000 to 650,000 distinct CDR3 sequences, around 14% seen once.

The chain recombines TRBV20-1 with TRBJ2-5, with D unclear. Material for sequencing was blood. This sequence originates from a woman in her twenties or thirties with Graves' hyperthyroidism that later progressed to Graves' ophthalmopathy. The CDR3 loop reads CSARYGIQETQYF. Written as DNA, the CDR3 is TGCAGTGCTAGGTACGGCATTCAAGAGACCCAGTACTTC.